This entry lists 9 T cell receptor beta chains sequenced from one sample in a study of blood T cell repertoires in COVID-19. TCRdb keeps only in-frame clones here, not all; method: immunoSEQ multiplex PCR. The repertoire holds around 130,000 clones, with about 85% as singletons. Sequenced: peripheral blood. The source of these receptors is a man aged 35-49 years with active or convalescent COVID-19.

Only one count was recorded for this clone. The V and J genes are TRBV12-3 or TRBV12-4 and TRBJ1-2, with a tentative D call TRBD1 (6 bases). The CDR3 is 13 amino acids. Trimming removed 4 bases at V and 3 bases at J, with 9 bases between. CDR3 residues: CASSSDSYYGYTF. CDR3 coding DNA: TGTGCCAGCAGTTCGGACAGCTACTATGGCTACACCTTC.

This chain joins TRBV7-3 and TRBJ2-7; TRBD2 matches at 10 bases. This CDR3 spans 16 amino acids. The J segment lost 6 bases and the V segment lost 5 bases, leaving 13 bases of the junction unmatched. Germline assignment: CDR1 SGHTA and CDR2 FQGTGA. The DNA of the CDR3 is TGTGCCAGCAGCGCGACCCCTAGCGGGGGTACCGCCGAGCAGTACTTC. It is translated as CASSATPSGGTAEQYF.

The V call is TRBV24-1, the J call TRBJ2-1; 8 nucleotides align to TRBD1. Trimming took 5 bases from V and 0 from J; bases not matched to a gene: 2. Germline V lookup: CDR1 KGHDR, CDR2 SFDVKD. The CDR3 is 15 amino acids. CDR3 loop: CATSAGTGSYNEQFF. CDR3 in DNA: TGTGCCACCAGTGCCGGGACAGGCTCCTACAATGAGCAGTTCTTC.

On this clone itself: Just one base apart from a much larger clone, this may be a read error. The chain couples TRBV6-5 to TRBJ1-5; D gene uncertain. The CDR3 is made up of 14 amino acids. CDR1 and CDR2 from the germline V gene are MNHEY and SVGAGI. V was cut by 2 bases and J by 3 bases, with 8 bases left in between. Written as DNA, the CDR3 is TGTGCCAGCAGTTACGCGGAGGACAATCAGCCCCAGCATTTT. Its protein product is CASSYAEDNQPQHF.

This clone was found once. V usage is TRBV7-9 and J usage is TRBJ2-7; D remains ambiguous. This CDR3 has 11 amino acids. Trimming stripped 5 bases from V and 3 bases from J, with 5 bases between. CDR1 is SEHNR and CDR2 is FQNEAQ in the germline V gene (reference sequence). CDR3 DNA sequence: TGTGCCAGCAGCCCTATCTACGAGCAGTACTTC. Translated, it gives CASSPIYEQYF.

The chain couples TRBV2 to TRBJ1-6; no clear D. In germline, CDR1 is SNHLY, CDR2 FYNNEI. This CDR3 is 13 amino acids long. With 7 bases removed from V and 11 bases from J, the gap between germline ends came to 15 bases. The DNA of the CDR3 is TGTGCCAGCAATCCGGGCGGGAATCCACCCCTCCACTTT. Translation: CASNPGGNPPLHF.

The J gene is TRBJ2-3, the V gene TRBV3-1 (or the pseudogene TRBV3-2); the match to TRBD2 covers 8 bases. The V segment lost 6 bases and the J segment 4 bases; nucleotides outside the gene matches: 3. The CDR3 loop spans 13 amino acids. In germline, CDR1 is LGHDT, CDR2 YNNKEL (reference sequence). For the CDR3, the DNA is TGTGCCAGCAGTAACGGGGGGGCAGATACGCAGTATTTT. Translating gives CASSNGGADTQYF.

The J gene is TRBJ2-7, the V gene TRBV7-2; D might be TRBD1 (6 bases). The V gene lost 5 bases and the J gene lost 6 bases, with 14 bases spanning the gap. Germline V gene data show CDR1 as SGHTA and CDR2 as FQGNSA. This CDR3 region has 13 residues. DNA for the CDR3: TGTGCCAGCAGCATTTGGGAAGGGGGCGAGCAGTACTTC. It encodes CASSIWEGGEQYF.

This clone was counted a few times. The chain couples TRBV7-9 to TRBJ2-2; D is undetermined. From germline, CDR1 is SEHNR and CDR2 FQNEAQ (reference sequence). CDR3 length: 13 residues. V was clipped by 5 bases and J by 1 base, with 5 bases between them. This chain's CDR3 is CASSLRNTGELFF. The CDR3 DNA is TGTGCCAGCAGCCTCCGGAACACCGGGGAGCTGTTTTTT. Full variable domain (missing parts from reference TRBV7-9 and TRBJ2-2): DTGVSQNPRHKITKRGQNVTFRCDPISEHNRLYWYRQTLGQGPEFLTYFQNEAQLEKSRLLSDRFSAERPKGSFSTLEIQRTEQGDSAMYLCASSLRNTGELFFGEGSRLTVL.